This T cell receptor (beta chain) was documented in a study of T cell responses to AZD1222 COVID-19 vaccine. Of note for this clone: Its antigen remains unknown.

Clones were sequenced by immunoSEQ multiplex PCR, and TCRdb holds only the in-frame ones, with some missing. The sample includes 150,000 or so clones, roughly 90% seen only once; the top ten take more than 5.5%. Study-wide findings and caveats: Possibly, clonal diversity was underestimated; donors were largely white British and included more females. Close to half of spike-specific TCRs reportedly recognize unmutated variant regions.

The CDR3 sequence is 13 residues long. V was cut by 4 bases and J by 6 bases, with 12 bases left in between. Germline V lookup: CDR1 KGHSH, CDR2 LQKENI. The clonotype comes from an adult in good health. The V and J genes are TRBV18 and TRBJ1-1; possible D gene TRBD1, 6 bases. Sequencing used peripheral blood, obtained on day 0 of AZD1222 vaccination. CDR3 in DNA: TGTGCCAGCTCACGCACAGGGTGGCCTGAAGCTTTCTTT. This codes for CASSRTGWPEAFF.